These 8 T cell receptor beta chains were all obtained from the same sample, sequenced in a study of CD8+ T cells in alopecia areata. RNA was extracted and reverse transcribed into cDNA as the sequencing template. Clones were read by immunoSEQ multiplex PCR, and TCRdb kept only the in-frame ones, dropping some. This sample has about 190,000 clones, with over 60% found just once. Indicated treatment: oral pan-JAK inhibitor, 5-10 mg twice daily. The source material was CD4+ T cells sorted from blood, sampled at week 4, from a patient treated with tofacitinib. The receptors here all came from a human donor with alopecia areata.

The chain carries TRBV5-1 and TRBJ1-3; maybe TRBD1 (6 bases). Germline V lookup: CDR1 SGHRS, CDR2 YFSETQ. Trimming took off 4 bases at V and 3 bases at J, with 14 bases between the two ends. The CDR3 is 15 residues long. The CDR3 region has the DNA TGCGCCAGCAGCATGACAGGAGACATTGGAAACACCATATATTTT. Protein: CASSMTGDIGNTIYF.

The CDR3 is CASSLDRDSDGYTF. The CDR3 DNA reads TGCGCCAGCAGCTTGGACAGGGATTCGGATGGCTACACCTTC. The chain employs TRBV5-1 and TRBJ1-2; TRBD1 might be the D (6 bases). Per the germline V gene, CDR1 is SGHRS and CDR2 is YFSETQ. Trimming removed 0 bases at V and 6 bases at J, with 12 bases between. This CDR3 is built from 14 residues.

The chain carries TRBV7-2 and TRBJ1-2; 8 nucleotides match TRBD1. The V gene's germline CDR1 is SGHTA and CDR2 FQGNSA. Germline trimming cut 1 base from V and 5 bases from J; bases unmatched to any gene: 9. The CDR3 length is 16 residues. Written as DNA, the CDR3 is TGTGCCAGCAGCTTAGTCGGGTCCGGGACAGGTTATGGCTACACCTTC. Translating it yields CASSLVGSGTGYGYTF. The complete variable domain, with remaining parts taken from reference TRBV7-2 and TRBJ1-2, reads GAGVSQSPSNKVTEKGKDVELRCDPISGHTALYWYRQSLGQGLEFLIYFQGNSAPDKSGLPSDRFSAERTGGSVSTLTIQRTQQEDSAVYLCASSLVGSGTGYGYTFGSGTRLTVV.

DNA for the CDR3: TGTGCCAGCAGCCGACAGGGGGGATGGAATGGCTACACCTTC. This sequence encodes CASSRQGGWNGYTF. The rearrangement joins TRBV14 to TRBJ1-2; 9 nucleotides agree with TRBD1. CDR3 length: 14 amino acids. Germline V gives CDR1 SGHDN, CDR2 FVKESK. J lost 6 bases, V lost 4 bases, and 6 bases had no gene match.

This clone showed up just a few times. The chain carries TRBV5-8 and TRBJ1-4; 9 bases map to TRBD1. The CDR3 is 15 residues long. CDR1 SGHTS and CDR2 YDEGEE come from the germline V gene. After removal of 0 bases from V and 8 bases from J, the junction contained 5 bases not matched to a gene. The CDR3: CASSLGPGQGEKLFF. The CDR3 coding sequence is TGTGCCAGCAGCTTGGGACCGGGACAGGGCGAAAAACTGTTTTTT.

The chain uses TRBV29-1 and TRBJ2-1; 12 bases agree with TRBD2. V was pared by 2 bases and J by 9 bases, with 8 bases of the junction left unmatched. The length of the CDR3 is 15 residues. Germline V CDR1 and CDR2: SQVTM, ANQGSEA. CDR3 coding DNA: TGCAGCGTTGAAAGGCTGGCTAGCGGGGGGGCTGAGCAGTTCTTC. Translating it yields CSVERLASGGAEQFF.

The rearrangement links TRBV11-3 to TRBJ2-2, with 11 bases lining up with TRBD1. V trimming: 4 bases; J trimming: 3 bases; junction bases outside the gene matches: 4. Looked up from germline, CDR1 is SGHNT and CDR2 is YENEEA. The CDR3 runs 16 residues. The CDR3 DNA sequence: TGTGCCAGCAGCTATGGACAGGGGGCTTACACCGGGGAGCTGTTTTTT. It encodes CASSYGQGAYTGELFF.

Here the CDR3 DNA reads TGTGCCAGCAGCCAAGCGGGCAGCAACACCGGGGAGCTGTTTTTT. It yields the protein CASSQAGSNTGELFF. The chain carries TRBV4-2 and TRBJ2-2, with unresolved D. The CDR3 is 15 residues long. Germline V CDR1 and CDR2: LGHNA, YNFKEQ. Trimming pared 1 base from V and 2 bases from J, leaving 8 bases between.